The 17 T cell receptor beta chains presented below share a single source sample, sequenced in a study of blood T cell repertoires in COVID-19. Clones were read by immunoSEQ multiplex PCR, and TCRdb kept only the in-frame ones, dropping some. The data show around 220,000 clones, with 75% to 95% seen just once and approximately 2% held by the top ten. The sample taken for sequencing was PBMCs or T cells enriched from blood (not recorded which). The receptors derive from a woman under 30 who had recovered from COVID-19.

The rearrangement uses TRBV28 and TRBJ1-2, with 7 bases matching TRBD1. This CDR3 has 15 amino acids. V lost 6 bases and J lost 5; bases outside the gene matches: 12. Germline CDR1 and CDR2: MDHEN and SYDVKM. In nucleotides, the CDR3 is TGTGCCAGCAGGCCCGGAGACAGGGTGGAGTATGGCTACACCTTC. Encoded protein: CASRPGDRVEYGYTF.

The chain carries TRBV20-1 and TRBJ1-1; the D gene is possibly TRBD1 (5 bases). CDR1 and CDR2 from the germline V gene are DFQATT and SNEGSKA (reference sequence). V gave up 3 bases and J gave up 5 bases, with 10 bases separating them. This CDR3 has 12 amino acids. CDR3 region: CSASWGWTEAFF. CDR3 nucleotide sequence: TGCAGTGCTAGTTGGGGCTGGACTGAAGCTTTCTTT.

The CDR3 nucleotides read TGTGCCAGCAGCCCACCCCCGATGACTAGCGGGATTGTAAATGAGCAGTTCTTC. The encoded protein is CASSPPPMTSGIVNEQFF. The rearrangement uses TRBV3-1 (or the pseudogene TRBV3-2) and TRBJ2-1; 11 positions match TRBD2. V shed 4 bases, J shed 7 bases, and the junction held 15 bases outside the gene matches. This CDR3 is 18 amino acids long. Germline CDR1 reads LGHDT; CDR2 reads YNNKEL (reference sequence).

The chain joins TRBV11-3 to TRBJ1-1; 9 positions agree with TRBD1. V was pared by 3 bases and J by 10 bases, with 6 bases of the junction left unmatched. The CDR3 is 13 residues long. Germline loops: CDR1 SGHNT, CDR2 YENEEA. CDR3 protein: CASSLEQGARAFF. Written as DNA, the CDR3 is TGTGCCAGCAGCTTGGAACAGGGGGCGAGAGCTTTCTTT.

V and J are TRBV28 and TRBJ2-1; D possibly corresponds to TRBD1 (7 bases). Germline lookup yields CDR1 MDHEN and CDR2 SYDVKM. This CDR3 region has 15 residues. Trimming took off 6 bases at V and 0 bases at J, with 12 bases between the two ends. The CDR3 nucleotides read TGTGCCAGCAGGGCGGGACAGACCTCCTACAATGAGCAGTTCTTC. Translating gives CASRAGQTSYNEQFF.

The count of this clone is one. The J gene is TRBJ2-3, the V gene TRBV19; D is possibly TRBD2 (6 bases). V was pared by 3 bases and J by 2 bases, with 9 bases between. Germline V gives CDR1 LNHDA, CDR2 SQIVND (reference sequence). This CDR3 contains 14 residues. CDR3 loop: CASSMGGITDTQYF. The CDR3 DNA is TGTGCCAGTAGTATGGGGGGAATCACAGATACGCAGTATTTT. The variable domain in full, completed from reference TRBV19 and TRBJ2-3, reads DGGITQSPKYLFRKEGQNVTLSCEQNLNHDAMYWYRQDPGQGLRLIYYSQIVNDFQKGDIAEGYSVSREKKESFPLTVTSAQKNPTAFYLCASSMGGITDTQYFGPGTRLTVL.

The V call is TRBV27, the J call TRBJ2-3, with D perhaps TRBD2 (5 bases). This CDR3 region has 13 residues. Germline values: CDR1 MNHEY, CDR2 SMNVEV (reference sequence). Trimming left V 9 bases short and J 2 bases short, with 12 bases between. The CDR3 DNA sequence: TGTGCCAGGGGAGTAGGCTTCACAGATACGCAGTATTTT. Protein: CARGVGFTDTQYF.

The chain uses TRBV19 and TRBJ1-3; the D gene is possibly TRBD1 (6 bases). The V and J ends lost 5 bases and 1 base respectively, with 27 bases between them. The CDR3 is 20 amino acids. Germline CDR1 is LNHDA and CDR2 is SQIVND (reference sequence). In nucleotides, the CDR3 is TGTGCCAGTAGTTTCAGGTCGCGACACAACTTCGACAGGTCTGGAAACACCATATATTTT. Translating gives CASSFRSRHNFDRSGNTIYF.

V and J are TRBV18 and TRBJ2-7, with 12 bases aligning to TRBD2. The CDR3 runs to 17 residues. Germline V gene sequence: CDR1 KGHSH, CDR2 LQKENI. The junction had 7 bases not matched to a gene; V was cut back by 3 bases and J by 1 base. CDR3 protein: CASSPTSGGHNSYEQYF. The CDR3 nucleotides read TGTGCCAGCTCACCGACTAGCGGGGGCCACAATTCCTACGAGCAGTACTTC.

This rearrangement joins TRBV18 to TRBJ1-6; 8 nucleotides match TRBD1. The CDR3 is made up of 16 amino acids. V trimming: 5 bases; J trimming: 7 bases; junction bases outside the gene matches: 10. Germline V gene sequence: CDR1 KGHSH, CDR2 LQKENI. The CDR3 DNA sequence: TGTGCCAGCTCAGCAGGACAGGGATTGAGGAATTCACCCCTCCACTTT. Amino acids: CASSAGQGLRNSPLHF.

The chain couples TRBV6-5 to TRBJ2-7; no clear D gene. Deletions cut 7 bases from V and 1 base from J, with 17 bases between. The germline V gene encodes CDR1 MNHEY and CDR2 SVGAGI. The CDR3 totals 15 residues. CDR3 DNA: TGTGCCAGCACCCCATCTAAGCGCCAATCCTACGAGCAGTACTTC. It encodes CASTPSKRQSYEQYF.

The chain joins TRBV20-1 to TRBJ1-4; TRBD1 matches at 7 bases. The CDR3 has 14 amino acids. With 3 bases clipped from V and 8 bases from J, the junction kept 9 bases outside the gene matches. CDR1 DFQATT and CDR2 SNEGSKA come from the germline V gene (reference sequence). The CDR3 spells CSASLTRGREKLFF. CDR3 bases: TGCAGTGCTAGTTTGACTAGGGGGCGGGAAAAACTGTTTTTT.

The chain is built from TRBV5-4 and TRBJ1-4; D is uncertain. V lost 0 bases, J lost 7 bases, and 16 bases lay in between. Germline lookup yields CDR1 SGHNT and CDR2 YYREEE (reference sequence). This CDR3 has 16 residues. As DNA, the CDR3 is TGTGCCAGCAGCTTGGGGGGAGTTCCCCCGGGTGAAAAACTGTTTTTT. Amino acid sequence: CASSLGGVPPGEKLFF. Together with reference TRBV5-4 and TRBJ1-4, the CDR3 gives the full variable domain: ETGVTQSPTHLIKTRGQQVTLRCSSQSGHNTVSWYQQALGQGPQFIFQYYREEENGRGNFPPRFSGLQFPNYSSELNVNALELDDSALYLCASSLGGVPPGEKLFFGSGTQLSVL.

This clone has just a few counts. The rearrangement uses TRBV27 and TRBJ1-3; D not resolved. Per germline, CDR1 MNHEY and CDR2 SMNVEV (reference sequence). V was pared by 4 bases and J by 0 bases, with 19 bases between. The CDR3 contains 18 residues. The DNA for the CDR3 is TGTGCCAGCAGTTCCTTGGGCGAGAGACGGCCCTCTGGAAACACCATATATTTT. Translating gives CASSSLGERRPSGNTIYF.

The V and J genes are TRBV6-1 and TRBJ1-2, with a weak D call TRBD1 (5 bases). This CDR3 has 13 residues. V was shortened by 2 bases and J by 4 bases, with 8 bases between the two germline ends. The germline gives CDR1 MNHNS, CDR2 SASEGT. In DNA, the CDR3 is TGTGCCAGCAGTGAACAGGGTCCCTATGGCTACACCTTC. Protein sequence: CASSEQGPYGYTF.

This sequence joins TRBV2 and TRBJ2-4; D ambiguous. This CDR3 has 14 residues. From germline, CDR1 is SNHLY and CDR2 FYNNEI. The V gene lost 7 bases and the J gene lost 3 bases, with 13 bases spanning the gap. The CDR3 DNA reads TGTGCCAGCATCCTGGGCCTTGGCAAAAACATTCAGTACTTC. The encoded protein is CASILGLGKNIQYF.

This chain links TRBV19 with TRBJ1-1, with unresolved D. V lost 6 bases, J lost 1 base, and 9 bases lay in between. Germline CDR1 is LNHDA and CDR2 is SQIVND (reference sequence). CDR3 length: 13 residues. The CDR3 loop is CASSTQSNTEAFF. The CDR3, as DNA: TGTGCCAGTAGCACACAATCGAACACTGAAGCTTTCTTT.